What follows are 12 T cell receptor beta chains derived from one specimen sequenced in a study of CD4+ T cells in melanoma. Some clones are missing from TCRdb's copy, which holds only in-frame ones; the method was immunoSEQ multiplex PCR. This table holds 55,000 or so clones, about 72% found once. Sequencing was performed on tumor tissue. The receptor source for this set is a human donor with melanoma.

The rearrangement joins TRBV7-2 to TRBJ1-5; D uncertain. With 2 bases removed from V and 0 bases from J, the gap between germline ends came to 14 bases. Germline V lookup: CDR1 SGHTA, CDR2 FQGNSA. The CDR3 covers 17 residues. The CDR3 bases are TGTGCCAGCAGCTTAAGTTCAGGCGCCTATAGCAATCAGCCCCAGCATTTT. It specifies CASSLSSGAYSNQPQHF. The variable domain in full, with the rest retrieved from reference TRBV7-2 and TRBJ1-5, is GAGVSQSPSNKVTEKGKDVELRCDPISGHTALYWYRQSLGQGLEFLIYFQGNSAPDKSGLPSDRFSAERTGGSVSTLTIQRTQQEDSAVYLCASSLSSGAYSNQPQHFGDGTRLSIL.

V gene TRBV6-1 combines with J gene TRBJ1-5, with D possibly TRBD1 on 6 matching bases. CDR3 size: 14 residues. Per germline, CDR1 MNHNS and CDR2 SASEGT. V was trimmed by 0 bases and J by 7 bases, leaving 10 bases between them. The CDR3 DNA is TGTGCCAGCAGTGAAGCTAGGGGGGAACAGCCCCAGCATTTT. This translates into CASSEARGEQPQHF.

This clone came up a few times. J is TRBJ2-2 and V is TRBV7-9; 9 positions match TRBD1. V was clipped by 4 bases and J by 1 base; unmatched bases: 4. Germline values: CDR1 SEHNR, CDR2 FQNEAQ (reference sequence). This CDR3 region has 16 residues. The CDR3 protein is CASSSDRGWNTGELFF. In DNA, the CDR3 is TGTGCCAGCAGCTCGGACAGGGGTTGGAACACCGGGGAGCTGTTTTTT.

The rearrangement uses TRBV20-1 and TRBJ1-2; 7 bases match TRBD1. From germline, CDR1 is DFQATT and CDR2 SNEGSKA (reference sequence). With 5 bases clipped from V and 8 bases from J, the junction kept 5 bases outside the gene matches. This CDR3 is built from 11 residues. The chain's CDR3 is CSAADRWGYTF. The DNA for the CDR3 is TGCAGTGCTGCGGACAGGTGGGGCTACACCTTC.

The chain is built from TRBV5-1 and TRBJ2-2; D is unclear. The V and J ends lost 0 bases and 6 bases respectively, with 6 bases between them. CDR3 length: 13 residues. CDR1 SGHRS and CDR2 YFSETQ come from the germline V gene. In nucleotides, the CDR3 is TGCGCCAGCAGCTTGGAAAGGGCCGGGGAGCTGTTTTTT. Its translation is CASSLERAGELFF.

V is TRBV29-1 and J is TRBJ1-5; 7 bases match TRBD1. This CDR3 has 13 residues. Per the germline V gene, CDR1 is SQVTM and CDR2 is ANQGSEA. V lost 6 bases to trimming and J lost 4 bases; unmatched junction nucleotides: 6. CDR3 DNA: TGCAGCGTAGGCCCGGGACAGAATCAGCCCCAGCATTTT. Residues: CSVGPGQNQPQHF. The full variable domain, its missing parts supplied by reference TRBV29-1 and TRBJ1-5, is SAVISQKPSRDICQRGTSLTIQCQVDSQVTMMFWYRQQPGQSLTLIATANQGSEATYESGFVIDKFPISRPNLTFSTLTVSNMSPEDSSIYLCSVGPGQNQPQHFGDGTRLSIL.

The chain employs TRBV5-5 and TRBJ1-2; 8 bases line up with TRBD1. Germline CDR1 reads SGHKS; CDR2 reads YYEKEE (reference sequence). The CDR3 covers 16 residues. The V gene end was trimmed by 0 bases and the J gene end by 4 bases; junction bases not matched to a gene: 8. The CDR3 coding sequence is TGTGCCAGCAGCTTGGCCAACAGGGGGATCGGCTATGGCTACACCTTC. It translates to CASSLANRGIGYGYTF.

This clone has ten or more counts. The V and J genes are TRBV4-2 and TRBJ1-6, with 7 bases that match TRBD1. J lost 9 bases, V lost 0 bases, and 5 bases had no gene match. CDR1 and CDR2 (germline): LGHNA, YNFKEQ. The CDR3 sequence is 15 residues long. CDR3 sequence: CASSQDGAGGSPLHF. The CDR3 DNA follows: TGTGCCAGCAGCCAAGATGGGGCAGGGGGTTCACCCCTCCACTTT.

A word on this clone: Germline is not matched at one junction end, which may reflect a read error. V is TRBV9 and J is TRBJ1-1, with D unclear. The germline CDR1 and CDR2 sequences are SGDLS and YYNGEE. The CDR3 extends over 13 amino acids. The CDR3, as DNA: TGTGCCAGCAGCGTAGAAGGGAACCCTGAAGCTTTCTTT. This gives the protein CASSVEGNPEAFF. The full variable domain, its missing parts supplied by reference TRBV9 and TRBJ1-1, is DSGVTQTPKHLITATGQRVTLRCSPRSGDLSVYWYQQSLDQGLQFLIQYYNGEERAKGNILERFSAQQFPDLHSELNLSSLELGDSALYFCASSVEGNPEAFFGQGTRLTVV.

This chain joins TRBV9 and TRBJ2-3; D is uncertain. In germline, CDR1 is SGDLS, CDR2 YYNGEE. The length of the CDR3 is 15 residues. V lost 0 bases and J lost 0, with 8 bases in between. CDR3 DNA: TGTGCCAGCAGCGTAGGGGTGGGAAGCACAGATACGCAGTATTTT. It encodes CASSVGVGSTDTQYF.

The J gene is TRBJ1-2, the V gene TRBV5-8; maybe TRBD1 (6 bases). This CDR3 spans 16 amino acids. Between the trimmed V and J ends, which lost 4 bases and 8 bases, there was a span of 24 bases. The germline gives CDR1 SGHTS, CDR2 YDEGEE. In DNA form, the CDR3 reads TGTGCCAGCAGCCAAGATAAGACAGGCGCTTCTAGGGGCTACACCTTC. Its translation is CASSQDKTGASRGYTF.

The V call is TRBV10-1, the J call TRBJ2-7, with D possibly TRBD1 on 6 matching bases. The CDR3 runs 15 residues. The germline V gene has CDR1 WNHNN and CDR2 SYGVQD (reference sequence). V gave up 4 bases and J gave up 3 bases, with 16 bases separating them. The CDR3 region is CASSAGVDRVYEQYF. The DNA for the CDR3 is TGCGCCAGCAGTGCAGGGGTCGACAGAGTCTACGAGCAGTACTTC.